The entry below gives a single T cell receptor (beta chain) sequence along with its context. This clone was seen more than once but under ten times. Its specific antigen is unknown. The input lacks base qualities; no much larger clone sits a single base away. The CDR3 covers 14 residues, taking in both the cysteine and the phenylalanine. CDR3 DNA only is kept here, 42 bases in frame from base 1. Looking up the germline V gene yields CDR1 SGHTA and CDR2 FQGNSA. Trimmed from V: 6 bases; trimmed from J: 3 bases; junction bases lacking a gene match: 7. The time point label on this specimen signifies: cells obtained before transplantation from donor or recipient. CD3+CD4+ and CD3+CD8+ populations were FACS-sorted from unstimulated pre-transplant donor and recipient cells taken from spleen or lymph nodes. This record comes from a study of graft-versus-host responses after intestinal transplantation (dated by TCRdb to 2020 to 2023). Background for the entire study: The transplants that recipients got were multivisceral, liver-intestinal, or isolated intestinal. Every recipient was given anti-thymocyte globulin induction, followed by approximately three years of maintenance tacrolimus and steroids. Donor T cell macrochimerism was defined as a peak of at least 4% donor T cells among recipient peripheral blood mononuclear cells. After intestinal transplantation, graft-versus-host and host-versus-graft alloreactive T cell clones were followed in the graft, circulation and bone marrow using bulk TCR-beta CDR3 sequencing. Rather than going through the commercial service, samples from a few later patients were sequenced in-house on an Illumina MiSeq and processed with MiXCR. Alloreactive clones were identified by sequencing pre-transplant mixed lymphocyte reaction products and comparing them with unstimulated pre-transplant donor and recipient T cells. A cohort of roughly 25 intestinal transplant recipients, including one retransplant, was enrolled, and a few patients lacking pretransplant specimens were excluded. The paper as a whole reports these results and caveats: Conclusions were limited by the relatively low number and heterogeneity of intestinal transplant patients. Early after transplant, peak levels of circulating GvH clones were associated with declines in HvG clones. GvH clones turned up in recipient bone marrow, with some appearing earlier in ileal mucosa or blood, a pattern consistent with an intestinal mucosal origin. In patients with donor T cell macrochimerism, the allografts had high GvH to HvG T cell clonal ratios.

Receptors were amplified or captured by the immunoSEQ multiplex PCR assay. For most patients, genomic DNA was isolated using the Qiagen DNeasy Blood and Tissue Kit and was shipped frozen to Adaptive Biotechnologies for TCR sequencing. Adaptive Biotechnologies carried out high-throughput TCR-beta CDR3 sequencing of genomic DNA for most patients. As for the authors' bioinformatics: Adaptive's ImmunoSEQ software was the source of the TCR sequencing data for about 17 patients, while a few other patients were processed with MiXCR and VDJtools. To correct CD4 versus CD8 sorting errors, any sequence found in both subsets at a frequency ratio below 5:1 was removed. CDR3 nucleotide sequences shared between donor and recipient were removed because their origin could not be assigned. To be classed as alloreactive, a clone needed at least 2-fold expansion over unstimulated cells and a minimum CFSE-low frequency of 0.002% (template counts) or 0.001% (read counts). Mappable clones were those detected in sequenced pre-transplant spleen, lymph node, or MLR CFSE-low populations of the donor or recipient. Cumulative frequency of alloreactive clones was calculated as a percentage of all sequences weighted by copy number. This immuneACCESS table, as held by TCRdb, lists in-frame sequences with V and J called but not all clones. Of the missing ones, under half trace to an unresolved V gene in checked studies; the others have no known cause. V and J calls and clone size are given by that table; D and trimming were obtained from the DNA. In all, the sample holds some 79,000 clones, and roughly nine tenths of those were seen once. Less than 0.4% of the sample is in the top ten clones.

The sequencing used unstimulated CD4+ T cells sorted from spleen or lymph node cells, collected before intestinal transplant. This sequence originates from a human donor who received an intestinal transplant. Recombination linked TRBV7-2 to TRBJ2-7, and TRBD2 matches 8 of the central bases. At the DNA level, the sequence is TGTGCCAGCAGTAAAAGCGGGAGTCGCTACGAGCAGTACTTC. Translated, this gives CASSKSGSRYEQYF.